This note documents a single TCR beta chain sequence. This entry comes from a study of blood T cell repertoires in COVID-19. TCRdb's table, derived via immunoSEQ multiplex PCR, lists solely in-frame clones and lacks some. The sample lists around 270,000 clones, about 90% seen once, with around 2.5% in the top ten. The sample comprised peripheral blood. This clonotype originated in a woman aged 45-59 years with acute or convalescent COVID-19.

The CDR3 reads CATSARGAGTDTQYF. CDR3 coding DNA: TGTGCCACCAGTGCCCGGGGTGCTGGCACAGATACGCAGTATTTT. The chain has TRBV24-1 and TRBJ2-3; perhaps TRBD2 as D (5 bases). The CDR3 has 15 amino acids. Trimming removed 5 bases from V and 1 base from J, with 12 bases in between. Germline V gene sequence: CDR1 KGHDR, CDR2 SFDVKD.